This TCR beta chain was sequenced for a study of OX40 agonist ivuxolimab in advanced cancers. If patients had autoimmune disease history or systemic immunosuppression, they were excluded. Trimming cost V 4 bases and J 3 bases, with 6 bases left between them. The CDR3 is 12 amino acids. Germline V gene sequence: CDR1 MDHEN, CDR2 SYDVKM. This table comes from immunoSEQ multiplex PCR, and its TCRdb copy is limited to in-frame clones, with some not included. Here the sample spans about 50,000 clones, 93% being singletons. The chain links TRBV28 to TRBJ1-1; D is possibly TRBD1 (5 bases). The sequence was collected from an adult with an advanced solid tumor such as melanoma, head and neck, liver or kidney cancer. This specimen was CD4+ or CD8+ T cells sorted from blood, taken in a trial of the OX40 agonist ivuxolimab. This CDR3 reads CASSSGDTEAFF. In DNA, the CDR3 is TGTGCCAGCAGTTCGGGGGACACTGAAGCTTTCTTT.